One and the same sample provided the 11 T cell receptor beta chains below, sequenced in a study of spatial heterogeneity in lung cancer. The time point is: sample taken at primary tumor resection. Extraction of whole RNA from tumor, nontumor lung or frozen PBMC preceded unsorted sequencing. Each CDR3 protein gets one entry after TCRdb re-called the 5' RACE reads with MiXCR. This sample has about 5,000 distinct CDR3 sequences, with around 20% found just once. The sequences come from normal lung tissue next to the tumor, collected at surgery. These receptors were collected from a male donor with early-stage non-small cell lung cancer.

The chain employs TRBV29-1 and TRBJ2-5; TRBD1 might be the D (5 bases). Germline V CDR1 and CDR2: SQVTM, ANQGSEA. V lost 4 bases and J 4 bases, leaving 10 bases between the germline ends. The CDR3 is 12 residues long. The CDR3 bases are TGCAGCGTTGGCAGGGCAGGAGAGACCCAGTACTTC. This translates into CSVGRAGETQYF.

A note on this clonotype: A much bigger clone sits one base away, suggesting this may be a read error. V gene TRBV4-2 combines with J gene TRBJ2-1; 8 bases line up with TRBD2. V gave up 0 bases and J gave up 6 bases; unmatched junction bases: 10. The germline CDR1 and CDR2 sequences are LGHNA and YNFKEQ. This CDR3 is 17 amino acids long. CDR3 amino acids: CASSQDQGNGGVNEQFF. For the CDR3, the DNA is TGTGCCAGCAGCCAAGATCAGGGGAACGGGGGGGTCAATGAGCAGTTCTTC.

The rearrangement links TRBV10-3 to TRBJ2-5; maybe TRBD1 (6 bases). The CDR3 contains 17 residues. Germline CDR1 is ENHRY and CDR2 is SYGVKD. Trimming shortened V by 5 bases and J by 0 bases, and 19 bases separated the two germline ends. CDR3 region: CAISRDHRDNYQETQYF. In nucleotides, the CDR3 is TGTGCCATCAGTCGAGACCACCGGGACAATTACCAAGAGACCCAGTACTTC.

By frequency in the sample, this clonotype is medium-sized. This chain links TRBV19 with TRBJ2-6, with no clear D. V dropped 9 bases and J dropped 0 bases, with 9 bases sitting between them. This CDR3 is 14 amino acids long. Germline CDR1 LNHDA, CDR2 SQIVND (reference sequence). CDR3 amino acids: CARTLISGANVLTF. As DNA, the CDR3 is TGTGCCAGGACTTTGATCTCTGGGGCCAACGTCCTGACTTTC.

This clonotype rates as medium-sized. The chain employs TRBV11-2 and TRBJ2-1, with TRBD2 matching over 10 bases. The ends lost 4 bases at V and 9 bases at J; junction bases unmatched: 12. CDR1 and CDR2 from the germline V gene are SGHAT and FQNNGV. CDR3 length equals 16 residues. The CDR3: CASSWASGSAAGEQFF. In nucleotides, the CDR3 is TGTGCCAGCAGCTGGGCTAGCGGGAGTGCCGCTGGTGAGCAGTTCTTC.

The rearrangement links TRBV7-8 to TRBJ1-5; 8 bases align to TRBD1. Trimming at V came to 2 bases and at J to 0 bases, leaving 15 bases not matched to a gene. This CDR3 contains 20 residues. Germline V gene data show CDR1 as SGHVS and CDR2 as FQNEAQ. Here the CDR3 reads CASSLYTGGTGPTSNQPQHF. Here the CDR3 DNA reads TGTGCCAGCAGCTTATATACGGGCGGGACAGGCCCTACTAGCAATCAGCCCCAGCATTTT.

The table lists this clonotype with many counts. The V gene is TRBV25-1, the J gene TRBJ1-4; no clear D. CDR3 length: 14 amino acids. CDR1 and CDR2 from the germline V gene are MGHDK and SYGVNS. V lost 2 bases and J 5 bases, leaving 9 bases between the germline ends. CDR3 region: CASSETGRNEKLFF. In DNA form, the CDR3 reads TGTGCCAGCAGTGAAACGGGGAGAAATGAAAAACTGTTTTTT. Full variable domain (missing parts from reference TRBV25-1 and TRBJ1-4): EADIYQTPRYLVIGTGKKITLECSQTMGHDKMYWYQQDPGMELHLIHYSYGVNSTEKGDLSSESTVSRIRTEHFPLTLESARPSHTSQYLCASSETGRNEKLFFGSGTQLSVL.

The DNA of the CDR3 is TGTGCCAGCAGCTTCCCACAGGGAGGGGTCTCCTACGAGCAGTACTTC. It is translated as CASSFPQGGVSYEQYF. The J gene is TRBJ2-7, the V gene TRBV7-9, with D possibly matching TRBD2 (7 bases). Trimming removed 3 bases at V and 0 bases at J, with 15 bases between. This CDR3 has 16 residues. Germline V gene lookup returns CDR1 SEHNR and CDR2 FQNEAQ (reference sequence).

This clonotype is labeled as medium-sized. The rearrangement links TRBV20-1 to TRBJ2-3; no clear D. Germline values: CDR1 DFQATT, CDR2 SNEGSKA (reference sequence). The CDR3 loop spans 11 amino acids. Trimming left V 5 bases short and J 6 bases short, with 9 bases between. The CDR3 region has the DNA TGCAGTGCTCAGACAACCGATACGCAGTATTTT. It encodes CSAQTTDTQYF.

Judged by abundance, this clonotype is medium-sized. The V and J genes are TRBV5-1 and TRBJ2-2; tentatively, D is TRBD2 (5 bases). CDR3 length equals 15 residues. V was pared by 0 bases and J by 5 bases, with 11 bases between. Germline V gene sequence: CDR1 SGHRS, CDR2 YFSETQ. The DNA of the CDR3 is TGCGCCAGCAGCTTGGGCGGCGGCGGGACCGGGGAGCTGTTTTTT. Its translation is CASSLGGGGTGELFF.

This clonotype is deemed medium-sized. V and J are TRBV28 and TRBJ2-1, with no clear D. This CDR3 region has 12 residues. Germline V gives CDR1 MDHEN, CDR2 SYDVKM. Trimming pared 5 bases from V and 8 bases from J, leaving 10 bases between. As DNA, the CDR3 is TGTGCCAGCAGTCCTCGACGGTATGAGCAGTTCTTC. Translation gives CASSPRRYEQFF.